Included here is one TCR beta chain sequence, with context. This sample is drawn from a study of technical replicates of blood from a handful of donors. V was clipped by 1 base and J by 0 bases, with 9 bases between them. Germline V gene lookup returns CDR1 LGHNA and CDR2 YNFKEQ. This CDR3 has 15 residues. Sequenced by immunoSEQ multiplex PCR; TCRdb stores in-frame clones only, minus some. The repertoire holds about 100,000 clones, with nearly 96% as singletons. The chain combines TRBV4-2 with TRBJ1-1; the D gene is possibly TRBD1 (6 bases). Sequencing input: T cells isolated from PBMCs. The source is a human donor in good health. CDR3 DNA sequence: TGTGCCAGCAGCCAAGTAGGACAGATGAACACTGAAGCTTTCTTT. It specifies CASSQVGQMNTEAFF.